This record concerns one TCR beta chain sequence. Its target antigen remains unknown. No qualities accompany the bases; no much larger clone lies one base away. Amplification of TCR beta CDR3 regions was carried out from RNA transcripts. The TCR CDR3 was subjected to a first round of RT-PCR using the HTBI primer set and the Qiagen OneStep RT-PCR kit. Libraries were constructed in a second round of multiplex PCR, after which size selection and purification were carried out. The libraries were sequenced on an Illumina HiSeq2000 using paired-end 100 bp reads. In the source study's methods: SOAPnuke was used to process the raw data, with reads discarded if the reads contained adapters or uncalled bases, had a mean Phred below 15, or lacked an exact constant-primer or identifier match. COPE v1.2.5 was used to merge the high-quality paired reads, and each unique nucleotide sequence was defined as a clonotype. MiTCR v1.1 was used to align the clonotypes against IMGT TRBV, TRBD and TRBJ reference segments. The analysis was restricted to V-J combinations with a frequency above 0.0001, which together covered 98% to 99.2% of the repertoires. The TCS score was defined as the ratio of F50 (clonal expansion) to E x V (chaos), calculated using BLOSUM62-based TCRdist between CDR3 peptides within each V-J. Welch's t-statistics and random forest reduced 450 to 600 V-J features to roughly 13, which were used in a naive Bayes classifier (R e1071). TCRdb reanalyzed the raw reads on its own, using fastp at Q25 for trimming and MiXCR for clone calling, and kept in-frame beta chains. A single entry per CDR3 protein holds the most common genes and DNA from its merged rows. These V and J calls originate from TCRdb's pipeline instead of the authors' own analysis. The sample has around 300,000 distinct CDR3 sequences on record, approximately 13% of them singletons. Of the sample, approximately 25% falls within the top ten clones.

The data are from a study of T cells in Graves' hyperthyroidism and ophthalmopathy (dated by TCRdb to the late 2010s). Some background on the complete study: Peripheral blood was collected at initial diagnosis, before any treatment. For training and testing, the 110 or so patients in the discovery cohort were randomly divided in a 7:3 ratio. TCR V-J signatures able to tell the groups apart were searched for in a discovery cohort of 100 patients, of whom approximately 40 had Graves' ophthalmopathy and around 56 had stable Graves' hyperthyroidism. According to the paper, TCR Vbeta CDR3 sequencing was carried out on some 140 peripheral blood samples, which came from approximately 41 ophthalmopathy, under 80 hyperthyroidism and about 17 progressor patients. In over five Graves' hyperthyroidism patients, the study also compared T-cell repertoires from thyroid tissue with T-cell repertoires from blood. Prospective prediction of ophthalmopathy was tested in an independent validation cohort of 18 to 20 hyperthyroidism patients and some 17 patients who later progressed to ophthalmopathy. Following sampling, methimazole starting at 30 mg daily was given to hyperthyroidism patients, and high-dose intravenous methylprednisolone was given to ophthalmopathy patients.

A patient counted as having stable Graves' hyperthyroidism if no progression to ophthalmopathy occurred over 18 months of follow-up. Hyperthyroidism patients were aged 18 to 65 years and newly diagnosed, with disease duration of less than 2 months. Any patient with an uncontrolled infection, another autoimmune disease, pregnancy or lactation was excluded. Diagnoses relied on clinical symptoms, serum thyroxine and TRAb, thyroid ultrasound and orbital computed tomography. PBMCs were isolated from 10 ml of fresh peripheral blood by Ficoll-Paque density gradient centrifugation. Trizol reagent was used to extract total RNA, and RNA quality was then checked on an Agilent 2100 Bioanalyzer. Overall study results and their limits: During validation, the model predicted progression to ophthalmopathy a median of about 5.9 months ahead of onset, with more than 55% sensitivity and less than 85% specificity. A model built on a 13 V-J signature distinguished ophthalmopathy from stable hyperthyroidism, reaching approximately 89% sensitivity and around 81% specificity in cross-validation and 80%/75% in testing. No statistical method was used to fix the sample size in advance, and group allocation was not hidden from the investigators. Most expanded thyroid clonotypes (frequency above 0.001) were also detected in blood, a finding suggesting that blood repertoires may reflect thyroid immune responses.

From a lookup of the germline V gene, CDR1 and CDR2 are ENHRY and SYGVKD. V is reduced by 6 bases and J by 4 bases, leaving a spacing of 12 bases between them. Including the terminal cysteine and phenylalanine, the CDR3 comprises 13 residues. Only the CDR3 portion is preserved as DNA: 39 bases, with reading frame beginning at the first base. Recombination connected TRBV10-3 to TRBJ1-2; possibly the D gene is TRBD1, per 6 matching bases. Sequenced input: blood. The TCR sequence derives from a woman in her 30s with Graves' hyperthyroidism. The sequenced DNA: TGTGCCATCAGCCCAGGACAGAGCTATGGCTACACCTTC. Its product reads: CAISPGQSYGYTF.